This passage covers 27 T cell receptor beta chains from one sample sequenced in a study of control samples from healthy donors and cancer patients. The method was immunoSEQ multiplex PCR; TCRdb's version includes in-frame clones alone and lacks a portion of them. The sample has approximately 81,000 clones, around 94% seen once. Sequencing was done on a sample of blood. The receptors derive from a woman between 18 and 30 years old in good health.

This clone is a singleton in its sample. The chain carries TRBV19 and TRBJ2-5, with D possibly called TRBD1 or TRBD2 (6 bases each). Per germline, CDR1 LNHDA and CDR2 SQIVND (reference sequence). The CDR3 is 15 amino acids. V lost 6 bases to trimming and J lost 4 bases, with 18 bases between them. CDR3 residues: CASRGSGARSETQYF. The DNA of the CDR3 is TGTGCCAGTAGAGGATCGGGGGCACGGTCAGAGACCCAGTACTTC.

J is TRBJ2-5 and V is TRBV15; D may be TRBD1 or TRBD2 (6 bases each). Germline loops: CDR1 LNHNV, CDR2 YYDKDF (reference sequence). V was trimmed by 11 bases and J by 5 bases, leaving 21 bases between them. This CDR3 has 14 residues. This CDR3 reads CASRDFTGGETQYF. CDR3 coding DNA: TGTGCCTCCCGGGACTTCACCGGGGGCGAGACCCAGTACTTC.

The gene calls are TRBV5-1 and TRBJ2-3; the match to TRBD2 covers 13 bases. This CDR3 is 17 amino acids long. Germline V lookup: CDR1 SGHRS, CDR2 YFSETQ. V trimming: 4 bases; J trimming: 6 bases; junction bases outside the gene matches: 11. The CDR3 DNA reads TGCGCCAGCAGCCGAGATACTAGCGGGGGGGCCTTGGATACGCAGTATTTT. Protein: CASSRDTSGGALDTQYF.

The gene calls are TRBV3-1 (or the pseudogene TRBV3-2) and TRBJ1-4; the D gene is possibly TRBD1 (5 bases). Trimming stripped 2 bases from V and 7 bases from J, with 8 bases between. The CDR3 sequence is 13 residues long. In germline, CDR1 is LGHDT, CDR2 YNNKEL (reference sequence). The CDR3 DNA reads TGTGCCAGCAGCCAAATAACAGGTGAAAAACTGTTTTTT. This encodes CASSQITGEKLFF.

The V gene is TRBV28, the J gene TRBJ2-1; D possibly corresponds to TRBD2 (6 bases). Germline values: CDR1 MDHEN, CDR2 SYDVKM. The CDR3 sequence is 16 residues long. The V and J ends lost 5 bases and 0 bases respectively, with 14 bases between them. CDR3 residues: CASSPRRVSSYNEQFF. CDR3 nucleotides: TGTGCCAGCAGTCCGAGGAGGGTGAGCTCCTACAATGAGCAGTTCTTC.

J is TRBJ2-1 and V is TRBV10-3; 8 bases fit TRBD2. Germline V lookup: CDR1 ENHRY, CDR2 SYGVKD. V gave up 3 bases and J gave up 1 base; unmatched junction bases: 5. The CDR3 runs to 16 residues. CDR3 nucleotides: TGTGCCATCAGTGATCCCGGGACTAGATCCTACAATGAGCAGTTCTTC. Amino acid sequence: CAISDPGTRSYNEQFF.

In DNA form, the CDR3 reads TGTGCCAGCAGCTTAGGCAGGGGCCAAGAGACCCAGTACTTC. This encodes CASSLGRGQETQYF. The V and J genes are TRBV7-3 and TRBJ2-5; a possible D gene is TRBD1 (6 bases). Trimming shortened V by 2 bases and J by 1 base, and 8 bases separated the two germline ends. CDR3 length equals 14 residues. The V gene's germline CDR1 is SGHTA and CDR2 FQGTGA.

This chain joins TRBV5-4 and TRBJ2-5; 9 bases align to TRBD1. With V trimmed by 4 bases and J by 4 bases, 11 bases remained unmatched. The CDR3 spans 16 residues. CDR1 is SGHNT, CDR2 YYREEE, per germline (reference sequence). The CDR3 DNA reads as TGTGCCAGCAGCACCAGACAGGGGGACTCTGGAGAGACCCAGTACTTC. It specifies CASSTRQGDSGETQYF.

CDR3 DNA sequence: TGTGCCAGTAGTCAGGGACTGGGGGACCCGTCGAACTATGGCTACACCTTC. Translated, it gives CASSQGLGDPSNYGYTF. This chain joins TRBV19 and TRBJ1-2; weak D call: TRBD1 (5 bases). V was clipped by 5 bases and J by 2 bases, with 21 bases between them. The CDR3 contains 17 residues. Per germline, CDR1 LNHDA and CDR2 SQIVND (reference sequence).

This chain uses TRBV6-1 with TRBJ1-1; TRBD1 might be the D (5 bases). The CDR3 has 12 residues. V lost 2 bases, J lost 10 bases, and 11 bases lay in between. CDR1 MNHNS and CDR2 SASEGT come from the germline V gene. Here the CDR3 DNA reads TGTGCCAGCAGTGAAAGCAGGGTTGGAGCTTTCTTT. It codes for CASSESRVGAFF.

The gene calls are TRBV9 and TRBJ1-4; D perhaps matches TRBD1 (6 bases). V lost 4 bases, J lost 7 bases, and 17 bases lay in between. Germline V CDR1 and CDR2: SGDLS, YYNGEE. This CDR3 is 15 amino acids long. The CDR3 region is CASSPWSGAGEKLFF. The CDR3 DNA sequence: TGTGCCAGCAGCCCCTGGTCGGGGGCGGGTGAAAAACTGTTTTTT.

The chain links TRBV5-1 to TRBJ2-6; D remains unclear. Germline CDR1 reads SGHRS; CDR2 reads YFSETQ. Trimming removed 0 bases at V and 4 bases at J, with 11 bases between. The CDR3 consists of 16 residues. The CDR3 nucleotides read TGCGCCAGCAGCTTGGACGCGGTGGTGGGGGCCAACGTCCTGACTTTC. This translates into CASSLDAVVGANVLTF.

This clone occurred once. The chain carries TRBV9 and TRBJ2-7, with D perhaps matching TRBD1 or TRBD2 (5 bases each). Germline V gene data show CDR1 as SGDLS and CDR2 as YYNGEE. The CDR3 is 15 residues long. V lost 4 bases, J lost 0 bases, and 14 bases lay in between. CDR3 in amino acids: CASSPGPDSSYEQYF. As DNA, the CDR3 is TGTGCCAGCAGCCCGGGACCCGACAGCTCCTACGAGCAGTACTTC.

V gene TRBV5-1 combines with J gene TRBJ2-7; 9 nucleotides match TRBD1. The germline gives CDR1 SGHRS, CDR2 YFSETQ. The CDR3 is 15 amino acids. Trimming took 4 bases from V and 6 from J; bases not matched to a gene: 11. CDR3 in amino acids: CASSQKGQGNLEQYF. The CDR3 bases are TGCGCCAGCAGCCAAAAGGGACAGGGTAATCTCGAGCAGTACTTC.

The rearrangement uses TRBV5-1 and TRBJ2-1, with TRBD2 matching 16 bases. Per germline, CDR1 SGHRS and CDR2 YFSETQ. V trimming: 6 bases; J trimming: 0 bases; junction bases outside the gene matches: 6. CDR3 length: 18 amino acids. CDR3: CASTPGLAGGSSYNEQFF. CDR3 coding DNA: TGCGCCAGCACCCCGGGACTAGCGGGAGGGAGCTCCTACAATGAGCAGTTCTTC. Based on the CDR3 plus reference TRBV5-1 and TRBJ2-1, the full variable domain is KAGVTQTPRYLIKTRGQQVTLSCSPISGHRSVSWYQQTPGQGLQFLFEYFSETQRNKGNFPGRFSGRQFSNSRSEMNVSTLELGDSALYLCASTPGLAGGSSYNEQFFGPGTRLTVL.

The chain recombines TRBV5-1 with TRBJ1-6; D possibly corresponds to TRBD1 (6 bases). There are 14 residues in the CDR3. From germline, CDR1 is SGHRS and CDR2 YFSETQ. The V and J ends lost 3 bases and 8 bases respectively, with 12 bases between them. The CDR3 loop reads CASSSTGFDSPLHF. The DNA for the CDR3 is TGCGCCAGCAGCTCCACAGGGTTTGATTCACCCCTCCACTTT.

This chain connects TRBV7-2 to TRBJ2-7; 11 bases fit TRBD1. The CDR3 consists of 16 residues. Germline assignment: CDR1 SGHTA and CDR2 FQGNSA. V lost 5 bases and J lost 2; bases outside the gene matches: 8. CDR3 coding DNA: TGTGCCAGCAGCCCCTCAGGACAGGGGGCTCCCTACGAGCAGTACTTC. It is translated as CASSPSGQGAPYEQYF.

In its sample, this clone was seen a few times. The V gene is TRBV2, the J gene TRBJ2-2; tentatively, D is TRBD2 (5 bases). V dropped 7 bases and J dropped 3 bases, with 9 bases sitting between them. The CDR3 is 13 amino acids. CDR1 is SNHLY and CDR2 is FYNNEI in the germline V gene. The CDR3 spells CASTPRDTGELFF. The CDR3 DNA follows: TGTGCCAGCACCCCGAGGGACACCGGGGAGCTGTTTTTT. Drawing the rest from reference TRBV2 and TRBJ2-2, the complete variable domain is EPEVTQTPSHQVTQMGQEVILRCVPISNHLYFYWYRQILGQKVEFLVSFYNNEISEKSEIFDDQFSVERPDGSNFTLKIRSTKLEDSAMYFCASTPRDTGELFFGEGSRLTVL.

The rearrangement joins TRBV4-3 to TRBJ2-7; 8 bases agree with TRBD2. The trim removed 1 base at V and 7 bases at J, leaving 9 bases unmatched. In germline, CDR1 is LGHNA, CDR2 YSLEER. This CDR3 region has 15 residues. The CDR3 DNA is TGCGCCAGCAGCCAAGCGGTCGGGAGGGTTAGGGAGCAGTACTTC. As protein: CASSQAVGRVREQYF.

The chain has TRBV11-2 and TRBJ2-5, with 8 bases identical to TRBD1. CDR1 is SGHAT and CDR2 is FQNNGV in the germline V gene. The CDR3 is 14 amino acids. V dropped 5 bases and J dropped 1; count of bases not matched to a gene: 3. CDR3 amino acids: CASSPGQGQETQYF. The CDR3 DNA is TGTGCCAGCAGCCCCGGACAGGGCCAAGAGACCCAGTACTTC.

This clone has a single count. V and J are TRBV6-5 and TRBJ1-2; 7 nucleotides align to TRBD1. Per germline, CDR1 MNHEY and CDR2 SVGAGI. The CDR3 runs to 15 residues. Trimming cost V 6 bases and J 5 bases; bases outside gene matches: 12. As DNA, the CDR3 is TGTGCCAGCAGCCAGACAGGGAGGGCCCATTATGGCTACACCTTC. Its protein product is CASSQTGRAHYGYTF.

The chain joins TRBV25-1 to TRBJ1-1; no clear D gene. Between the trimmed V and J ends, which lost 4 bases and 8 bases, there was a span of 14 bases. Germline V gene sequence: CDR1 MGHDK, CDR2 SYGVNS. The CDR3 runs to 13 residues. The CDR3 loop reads CASSGHSVFEAFF. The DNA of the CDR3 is TGTGCCAGCAGTGGGCACAGTGTTTTCGAAGCTTTCTTT.

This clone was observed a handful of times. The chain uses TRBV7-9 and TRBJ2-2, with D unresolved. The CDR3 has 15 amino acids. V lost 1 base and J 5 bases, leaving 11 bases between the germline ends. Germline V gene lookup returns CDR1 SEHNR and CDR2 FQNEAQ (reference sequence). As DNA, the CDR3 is TGTGCCAGCAGCTTAGTCAGGTTTAGGACCGGGGAGCTGTTTTTT. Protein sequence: CASSLVRFRTGELFF.

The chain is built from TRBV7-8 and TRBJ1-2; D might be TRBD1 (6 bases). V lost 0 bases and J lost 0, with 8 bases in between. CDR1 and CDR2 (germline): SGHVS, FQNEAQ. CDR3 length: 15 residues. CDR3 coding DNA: TGTGCCAGCAGCTTAGCAACAGGGTCTAACTATGGCTACACCTTC. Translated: CASSLATGSNYGYTF.

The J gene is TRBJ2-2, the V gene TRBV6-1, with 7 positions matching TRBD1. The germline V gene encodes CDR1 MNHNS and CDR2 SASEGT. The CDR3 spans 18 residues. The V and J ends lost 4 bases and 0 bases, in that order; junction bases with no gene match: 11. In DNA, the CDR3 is TGTGCCAGCAGTGCAACGGGGTTTCAGGGGGCGAACACCGGGGAGCTGTTTTTT. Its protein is CASSATGFQGANTGELFF.

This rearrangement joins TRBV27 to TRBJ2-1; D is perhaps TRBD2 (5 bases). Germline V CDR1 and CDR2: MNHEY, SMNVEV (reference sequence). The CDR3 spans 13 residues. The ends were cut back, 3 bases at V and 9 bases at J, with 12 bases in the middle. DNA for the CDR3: TGTGCCAGCAGTTTGGAGCGGTGGGGTGAGCAGTTCTTC. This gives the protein CASSLERWGEQFF.

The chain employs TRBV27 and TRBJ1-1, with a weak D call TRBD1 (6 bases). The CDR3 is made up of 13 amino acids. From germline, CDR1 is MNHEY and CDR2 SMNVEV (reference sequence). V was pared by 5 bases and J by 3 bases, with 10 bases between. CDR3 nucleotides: TGTGCCAGCAGTGATGGACAGTACACTGAAGCTTTCTTT. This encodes CASSDGQYTEAFF.